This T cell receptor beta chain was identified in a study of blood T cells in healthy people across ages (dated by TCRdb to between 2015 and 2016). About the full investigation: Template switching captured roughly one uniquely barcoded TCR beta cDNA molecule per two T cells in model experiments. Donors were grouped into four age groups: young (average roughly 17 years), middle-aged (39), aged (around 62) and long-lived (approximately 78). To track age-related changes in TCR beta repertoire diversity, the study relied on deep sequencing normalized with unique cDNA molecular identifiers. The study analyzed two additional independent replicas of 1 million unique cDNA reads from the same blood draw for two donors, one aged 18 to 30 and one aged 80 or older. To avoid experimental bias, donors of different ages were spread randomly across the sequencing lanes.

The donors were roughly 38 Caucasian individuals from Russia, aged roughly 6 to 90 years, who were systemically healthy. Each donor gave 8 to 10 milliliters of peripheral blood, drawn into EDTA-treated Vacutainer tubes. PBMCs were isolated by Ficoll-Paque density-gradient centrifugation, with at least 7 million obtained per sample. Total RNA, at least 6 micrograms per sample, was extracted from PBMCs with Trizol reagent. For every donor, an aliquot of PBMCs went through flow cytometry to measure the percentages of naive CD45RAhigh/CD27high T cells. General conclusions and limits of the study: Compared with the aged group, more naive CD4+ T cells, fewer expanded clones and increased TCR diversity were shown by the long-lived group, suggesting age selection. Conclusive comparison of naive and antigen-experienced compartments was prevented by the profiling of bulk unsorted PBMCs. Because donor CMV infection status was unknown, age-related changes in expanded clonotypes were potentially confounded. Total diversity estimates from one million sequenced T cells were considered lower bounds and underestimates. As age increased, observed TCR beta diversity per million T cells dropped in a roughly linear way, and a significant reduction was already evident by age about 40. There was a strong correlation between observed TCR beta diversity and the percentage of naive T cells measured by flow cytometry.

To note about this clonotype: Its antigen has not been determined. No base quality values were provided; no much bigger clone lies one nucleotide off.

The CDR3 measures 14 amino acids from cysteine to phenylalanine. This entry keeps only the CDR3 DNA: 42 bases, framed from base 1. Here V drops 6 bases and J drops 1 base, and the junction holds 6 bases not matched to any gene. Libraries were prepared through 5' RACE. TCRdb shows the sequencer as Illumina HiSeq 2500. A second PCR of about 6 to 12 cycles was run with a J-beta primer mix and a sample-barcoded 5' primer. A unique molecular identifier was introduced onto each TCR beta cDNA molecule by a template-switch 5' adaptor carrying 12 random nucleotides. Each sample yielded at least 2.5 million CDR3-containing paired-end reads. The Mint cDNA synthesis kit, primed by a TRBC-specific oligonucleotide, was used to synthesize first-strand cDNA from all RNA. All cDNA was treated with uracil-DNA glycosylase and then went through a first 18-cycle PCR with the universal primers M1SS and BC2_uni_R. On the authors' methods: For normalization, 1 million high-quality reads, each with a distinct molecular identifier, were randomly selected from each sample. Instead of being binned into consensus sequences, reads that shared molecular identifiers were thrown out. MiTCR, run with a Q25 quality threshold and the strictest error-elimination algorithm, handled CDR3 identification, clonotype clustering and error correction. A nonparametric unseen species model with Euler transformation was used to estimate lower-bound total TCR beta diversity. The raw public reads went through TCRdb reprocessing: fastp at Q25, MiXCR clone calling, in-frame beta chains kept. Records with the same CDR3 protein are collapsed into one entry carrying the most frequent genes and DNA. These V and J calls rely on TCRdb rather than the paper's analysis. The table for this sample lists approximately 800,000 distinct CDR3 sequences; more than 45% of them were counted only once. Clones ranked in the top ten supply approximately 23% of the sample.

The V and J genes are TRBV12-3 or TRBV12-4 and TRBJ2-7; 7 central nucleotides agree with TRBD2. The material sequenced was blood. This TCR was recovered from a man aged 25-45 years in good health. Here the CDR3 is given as CASRSGLDSYEQYF. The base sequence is TGTGCCAGCAGATCCGGACTAGATTCCTACGAGCAGTACTTC.